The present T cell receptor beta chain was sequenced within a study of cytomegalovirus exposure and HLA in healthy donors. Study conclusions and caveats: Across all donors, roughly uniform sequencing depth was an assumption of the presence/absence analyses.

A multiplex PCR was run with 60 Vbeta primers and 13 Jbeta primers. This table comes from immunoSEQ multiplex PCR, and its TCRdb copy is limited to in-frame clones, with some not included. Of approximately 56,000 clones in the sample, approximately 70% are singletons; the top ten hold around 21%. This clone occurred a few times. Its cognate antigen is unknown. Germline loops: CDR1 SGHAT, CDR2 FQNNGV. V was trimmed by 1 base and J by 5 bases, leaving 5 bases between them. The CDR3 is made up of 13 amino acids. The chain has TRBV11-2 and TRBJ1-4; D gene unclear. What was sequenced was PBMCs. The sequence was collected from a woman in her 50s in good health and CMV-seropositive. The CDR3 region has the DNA TGTGCCAGCAGCTTAGGAGGGAATGAAAAACTGTTTTTT. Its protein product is CASSLGGNEKLFF.